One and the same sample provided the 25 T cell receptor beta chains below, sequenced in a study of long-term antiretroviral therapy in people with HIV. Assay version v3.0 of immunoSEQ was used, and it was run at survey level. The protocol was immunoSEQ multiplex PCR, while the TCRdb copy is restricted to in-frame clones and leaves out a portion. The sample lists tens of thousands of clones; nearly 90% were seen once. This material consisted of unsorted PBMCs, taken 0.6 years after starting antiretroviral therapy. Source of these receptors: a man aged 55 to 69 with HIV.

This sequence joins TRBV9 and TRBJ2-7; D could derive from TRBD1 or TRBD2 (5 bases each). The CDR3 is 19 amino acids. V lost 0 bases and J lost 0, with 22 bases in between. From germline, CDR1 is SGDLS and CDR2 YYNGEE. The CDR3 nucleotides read TGTGCCAGCAGCGTAGGAGACCTGCCCCCGGGACCGAGCTCCTACGAGCAGTACTTC. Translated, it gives CASSVGDLPPGPSSYEQYF.

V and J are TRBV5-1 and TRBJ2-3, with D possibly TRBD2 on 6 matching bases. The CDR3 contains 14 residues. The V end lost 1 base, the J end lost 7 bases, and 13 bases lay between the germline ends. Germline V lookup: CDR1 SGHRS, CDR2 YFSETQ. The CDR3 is CASSLSLAQNTQYF. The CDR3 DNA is TGCGCCAGCAGCTTGTCCCTAGCGCAAAATACGCAGTATTTT.

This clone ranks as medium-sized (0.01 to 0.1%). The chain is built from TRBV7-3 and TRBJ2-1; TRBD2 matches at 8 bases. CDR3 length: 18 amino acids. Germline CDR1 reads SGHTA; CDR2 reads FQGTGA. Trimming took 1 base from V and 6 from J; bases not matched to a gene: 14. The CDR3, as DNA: TGTGCCAGCAGCTTAATTGCCGCCTCCGGGGGGGTCGGCAATGAGCAGTTCTTC. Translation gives CASSLIAASGGVGNEQFF.

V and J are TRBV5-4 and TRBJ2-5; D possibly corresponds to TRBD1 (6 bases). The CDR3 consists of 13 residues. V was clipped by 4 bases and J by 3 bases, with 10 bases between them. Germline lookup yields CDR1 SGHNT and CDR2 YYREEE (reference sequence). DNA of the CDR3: TGTGCCAGCAGCCCGGACAGCGAAGAGACCCAGTACTTC. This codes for CASSPDSEETQYF.

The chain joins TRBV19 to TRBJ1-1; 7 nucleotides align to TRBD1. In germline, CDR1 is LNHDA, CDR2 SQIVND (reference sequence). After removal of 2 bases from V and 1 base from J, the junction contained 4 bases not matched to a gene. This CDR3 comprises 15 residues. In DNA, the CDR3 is TGTGCCAGTAGTATACGGGGACAGAAGAACACTGAAGCTTTCTTT. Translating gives CASSIRGQKNTEAFF.

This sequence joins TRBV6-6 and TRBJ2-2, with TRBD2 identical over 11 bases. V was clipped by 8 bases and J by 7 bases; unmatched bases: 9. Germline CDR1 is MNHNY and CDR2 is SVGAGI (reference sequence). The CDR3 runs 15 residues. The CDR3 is CASWVAGGPSGELFF. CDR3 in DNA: TGTGCCAGCTGGGTAGCGGGGGGGCCAAGCGGGGAGCTGTTTTTT.

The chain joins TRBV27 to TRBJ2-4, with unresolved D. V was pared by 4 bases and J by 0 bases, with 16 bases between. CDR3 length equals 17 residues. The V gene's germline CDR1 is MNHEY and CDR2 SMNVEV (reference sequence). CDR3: CASSSARPSAAKNIQYF. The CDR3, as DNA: TGTGCCAGCAGTTCCGCTCGTCCCAGCGCAGCCAAAAACATTCAGTACTTC.

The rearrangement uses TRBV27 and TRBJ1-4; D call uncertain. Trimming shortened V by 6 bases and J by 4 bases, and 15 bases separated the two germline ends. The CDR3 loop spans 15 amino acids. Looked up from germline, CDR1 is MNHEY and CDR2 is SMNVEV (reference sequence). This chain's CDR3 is CASRPRTLGNEKLFF. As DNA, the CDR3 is TGTGCCAGCAGACCGAGGACTTTGGGTAATGAAAAACTGTTTTTT.

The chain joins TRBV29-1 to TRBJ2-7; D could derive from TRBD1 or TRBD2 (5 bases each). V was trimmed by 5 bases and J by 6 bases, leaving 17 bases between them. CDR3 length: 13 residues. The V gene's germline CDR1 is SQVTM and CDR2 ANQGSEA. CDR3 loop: CSVPGRTTGEQYF. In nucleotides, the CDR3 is TGCAGCGTTCCGGGACGGACGACTGGCGAGCAGTACTTC.

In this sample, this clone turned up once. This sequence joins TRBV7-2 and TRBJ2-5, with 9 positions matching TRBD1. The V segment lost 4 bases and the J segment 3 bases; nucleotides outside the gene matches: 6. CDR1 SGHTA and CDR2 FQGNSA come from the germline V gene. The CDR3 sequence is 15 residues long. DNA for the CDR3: TGTGCCAGCAGCTCCCCCTGGACAGGGGAAGAGACCCAGTACTTC. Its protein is CASSSPWTGEETQYF.

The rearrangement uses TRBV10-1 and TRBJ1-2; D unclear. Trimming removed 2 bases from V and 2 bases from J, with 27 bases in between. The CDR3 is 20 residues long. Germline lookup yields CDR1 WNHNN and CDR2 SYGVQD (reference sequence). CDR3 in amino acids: CASSERAAVDQSPLNYGYTF. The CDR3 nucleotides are TGCGCCAGCAGTGAGAGGGCGGCAGTCGATCAATCCCCTCTAAACTATGGCTACACCTTC.

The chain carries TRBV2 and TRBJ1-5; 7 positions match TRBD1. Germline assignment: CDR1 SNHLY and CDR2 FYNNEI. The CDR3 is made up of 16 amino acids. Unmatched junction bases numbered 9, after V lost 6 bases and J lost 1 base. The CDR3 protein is CASRERQGMSNQPQHF. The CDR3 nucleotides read TGTGCCAGCAGGGAAAGACAGGGTATGAGCAATCAGCCCCAGCATTTT.

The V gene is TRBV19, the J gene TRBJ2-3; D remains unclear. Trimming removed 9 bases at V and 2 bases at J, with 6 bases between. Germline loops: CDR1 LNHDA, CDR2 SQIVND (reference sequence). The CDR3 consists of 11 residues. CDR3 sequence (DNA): TGTGCCAGCTCGAACACAGATACGCAGTATTTT. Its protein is CASSNTDTQYF.

CDR3 sequence: CASGLVAGGRTGELFF. CDR3 nucleotides: TGTGCTAGTGGTTTGGTGGCAGGGGGCCGGACCGGGGAGCTGTTTTTT. V gene TRBV12-5 combines with J gene TRBJ2-2; 8 bases are shared with TRBD1. CDR3 length: 16 amino acids. V trimming: 0 bases; J trimming: 5 bases; junction bases outside the gene matches: 5. Germline lookup yields CDR1 LGHNT and CDR2 FRNRAP.

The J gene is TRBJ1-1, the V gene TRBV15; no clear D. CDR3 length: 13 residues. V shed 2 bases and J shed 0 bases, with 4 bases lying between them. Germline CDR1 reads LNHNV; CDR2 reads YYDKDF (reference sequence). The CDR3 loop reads CATSRSMNTEAFF. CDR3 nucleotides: TGTGCCACCAGCAGATCAATGAACACTGAAGCTTTCTTT.

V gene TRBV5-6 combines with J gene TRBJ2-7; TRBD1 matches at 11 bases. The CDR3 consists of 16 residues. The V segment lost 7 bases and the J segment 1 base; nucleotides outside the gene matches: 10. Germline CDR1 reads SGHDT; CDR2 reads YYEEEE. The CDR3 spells CASGALGQGVSYEQYF. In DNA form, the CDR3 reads TGTGCCAGCGGCGCCCTGGGACAGGGGGTATCCTACGAGCAGTACTTC.

The CDR3 here is CASRKVSNQPQHF. The CDR3 coding sequence is TGTGCCAGCAGGAAGGTGAGCAATCAGCCCCAGCATTTT. The V and J genes are TRBV6-1 and TRBJ1-5; D is uncertain. Trimming took off 6 bases at V and 1 base at J, with 7 bases between the two ends. From germline, CDR1 is MNHNS and CDR2 SASEGT. The CDR3 has 13 amino acids.

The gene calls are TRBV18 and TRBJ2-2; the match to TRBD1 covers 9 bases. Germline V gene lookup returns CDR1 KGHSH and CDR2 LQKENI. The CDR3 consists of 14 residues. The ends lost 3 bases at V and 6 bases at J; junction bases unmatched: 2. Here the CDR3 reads CASSPRTGAGELFF. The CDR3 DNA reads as TGTGCCAGCTCACCCCGGACAGGGGCCGGGGAGCTGTTTTTT.

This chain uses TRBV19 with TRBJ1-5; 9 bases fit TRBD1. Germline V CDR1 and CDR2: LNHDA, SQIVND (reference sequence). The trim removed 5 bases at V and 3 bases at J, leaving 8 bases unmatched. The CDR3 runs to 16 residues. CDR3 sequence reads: CASSPPGQGYNQPQHF. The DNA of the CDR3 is TGTGCCAGTAGTCCCCCGGGACAGGGCTACAATCAGCCCCAGCATTTT.

In nucleotides, the CDR3 is TGTGCCAGCAGCTTAGGGCCGCACGACAGGGACGAGCAGTACTTC. This gives the protein CASSLGPHDRDEQYF. The chain employs TRBV7-6 and TRBJ2-7; TRBD1 agrees at 7 bases. Trimming cost V 1 base and J 5 bases; bases outside gene matches: 8. The CDR3 loop spans 15 amino acids. CDR1 and CDR2 from the germline V gene are SGHVS and FNYEAQ.

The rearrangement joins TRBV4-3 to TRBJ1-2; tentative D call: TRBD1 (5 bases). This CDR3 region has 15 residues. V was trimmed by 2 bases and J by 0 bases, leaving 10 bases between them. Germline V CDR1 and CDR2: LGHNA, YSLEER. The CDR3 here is CASSQWGLPNYGYTF. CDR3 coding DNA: TGCGCCAGCAGCCAATGGGGCCTGCCTAACTATGGCTACACCTTC.

The CDR3 reads CAWSGQGPYEQYF. The CDR3 DNA reads TGTGCCTGGAGCGGACAGGGGCCCTACGAGCAGTACTTC. The chain has TRBV30 and TRBJ2-7; 9 bases are shared with TRBD1. The germline V gene has CDR1 GTSNPN and CDR2 SVGIG (reference sequence). The CDR3 length is 13 residues. With 3 bases clipped from V and 2 bases from J, the junction kept 2 bases outside the gene matches. Supplemented by reference TRBV30 and TRBJ2-7, the full variable domain reads SQTIHQWPATLVQPVGSPLSLECTVEGTSNPNLYWYRQAAGRGLQLLFYSVGIGQISSEVPQNLSASRPQDRQFILSSKKLLLSDSGFYLCAWSGQGPYEQYFGPGTRLTVT.

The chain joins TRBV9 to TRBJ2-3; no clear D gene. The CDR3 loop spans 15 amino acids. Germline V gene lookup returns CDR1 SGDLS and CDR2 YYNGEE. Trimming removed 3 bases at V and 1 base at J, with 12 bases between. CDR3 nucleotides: TGTGCCAGCAGCGCAAATTCCTGGGGCACAGATACGCAGTATTTT. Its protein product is CASSANSWGTDTQYF.

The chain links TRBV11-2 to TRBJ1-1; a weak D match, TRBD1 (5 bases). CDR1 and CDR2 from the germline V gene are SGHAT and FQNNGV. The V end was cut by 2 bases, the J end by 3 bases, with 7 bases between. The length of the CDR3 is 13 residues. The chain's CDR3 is CASSLSRDTEAFF. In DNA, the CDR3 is TGTGCCAGCAGCTTATCCAGGGACACTGAAGCTTTCTTT.

CDR3 DNA: TGCGCCAGCAGCTTGCAACAGGGATTCGAGGGCTACACCTTC. Amino acid sequence: CASSLQQGFEGYTF. This chain uses TRBV5-1 with TRBJ1-2, with D perhaps TRBD1 (6 bases). Germline loops: CDR1 SGHRS, CDR2 YFSETQ. Trimming took off 1 base at V and 8 bases at J, with 15 bases between the two ends. This CDR3 region has 14 residues.